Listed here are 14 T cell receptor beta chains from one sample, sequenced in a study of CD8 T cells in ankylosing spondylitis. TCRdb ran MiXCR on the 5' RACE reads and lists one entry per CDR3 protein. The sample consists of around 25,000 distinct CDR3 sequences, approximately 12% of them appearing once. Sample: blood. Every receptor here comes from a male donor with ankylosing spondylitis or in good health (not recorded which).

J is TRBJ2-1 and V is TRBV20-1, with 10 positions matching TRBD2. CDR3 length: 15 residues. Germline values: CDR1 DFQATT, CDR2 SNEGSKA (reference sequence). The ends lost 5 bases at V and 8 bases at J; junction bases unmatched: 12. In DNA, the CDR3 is TGCAGTGCTTCCGGGGGTACTAGCGGGATATATGAGCAGTTCTTC. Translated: CSASGGTSGIYEQFF.

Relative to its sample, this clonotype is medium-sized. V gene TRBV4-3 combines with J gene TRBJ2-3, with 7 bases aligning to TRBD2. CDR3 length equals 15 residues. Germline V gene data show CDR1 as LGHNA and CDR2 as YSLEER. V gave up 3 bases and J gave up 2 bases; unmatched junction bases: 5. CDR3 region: CASSQSSGNTDTQYF. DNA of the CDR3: TGCGCCAGCAGCCAGTCTAGCGGCAACACAGATACGCAGTATTTT.

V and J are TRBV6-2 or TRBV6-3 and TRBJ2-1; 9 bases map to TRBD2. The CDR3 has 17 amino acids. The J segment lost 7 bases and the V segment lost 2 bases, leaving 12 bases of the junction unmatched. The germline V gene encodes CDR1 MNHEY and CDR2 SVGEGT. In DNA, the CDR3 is TGTGCCAGCAGTTACGGGAAGGGGGTAGCGGGGGCTAATGAGCAGTTCTTC. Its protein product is CASSYGKGVAGANEQFF.

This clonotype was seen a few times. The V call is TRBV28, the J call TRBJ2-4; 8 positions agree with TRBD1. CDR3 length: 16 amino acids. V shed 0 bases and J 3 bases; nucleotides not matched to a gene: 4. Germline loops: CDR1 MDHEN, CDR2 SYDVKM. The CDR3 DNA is TGTGCCAGCAGTTTATGGGGACAGGTCGACAAAAACATTCAGTACTTC. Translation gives CASSLWGQVDKNIQYF. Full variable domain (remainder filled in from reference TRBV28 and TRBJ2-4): DVKVTQSSRYLVKRTGEKVFLECVQDMDHENMFWYRQDPGLGLRLIYFSYDVKMKEKGDIPEGYSVSREKKERFSLILESASTNQTSMYLCASSLWGQVDKNIQYFGAGTRLSVL.

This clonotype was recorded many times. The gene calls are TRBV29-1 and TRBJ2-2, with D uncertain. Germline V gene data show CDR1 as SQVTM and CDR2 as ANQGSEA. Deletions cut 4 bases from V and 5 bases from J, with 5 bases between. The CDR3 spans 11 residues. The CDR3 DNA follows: TGCAGCGTTGTCACGACCGGGGAGCTGTTTTTT. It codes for CSVVTTGELFF.

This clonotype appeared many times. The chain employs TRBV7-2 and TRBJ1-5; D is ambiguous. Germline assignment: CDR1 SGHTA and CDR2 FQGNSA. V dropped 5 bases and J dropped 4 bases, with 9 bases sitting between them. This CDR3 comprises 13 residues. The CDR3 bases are TGTGCCAGCAGCCTCCGGACGAATCAGCCCCAGCATTTT. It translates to CASSLRTNQPQHF.

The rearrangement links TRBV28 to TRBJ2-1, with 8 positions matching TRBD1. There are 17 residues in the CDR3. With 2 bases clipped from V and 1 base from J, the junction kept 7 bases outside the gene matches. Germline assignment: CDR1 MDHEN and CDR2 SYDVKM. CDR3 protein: CASSLPGQVFSYNEQFF. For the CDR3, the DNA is TGTGCCAGCAGTTTACCGGGACAGGTATTTTCCTACAATGAGCAGTTCTTC.

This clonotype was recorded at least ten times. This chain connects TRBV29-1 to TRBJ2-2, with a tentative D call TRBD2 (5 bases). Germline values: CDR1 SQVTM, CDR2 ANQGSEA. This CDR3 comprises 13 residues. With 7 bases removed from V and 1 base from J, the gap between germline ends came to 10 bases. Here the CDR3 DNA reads TGCAGCGGCCACGGGGTGAACACCGGGGAGCTGTTTTTT. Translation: CSGHGVNTGELFF.

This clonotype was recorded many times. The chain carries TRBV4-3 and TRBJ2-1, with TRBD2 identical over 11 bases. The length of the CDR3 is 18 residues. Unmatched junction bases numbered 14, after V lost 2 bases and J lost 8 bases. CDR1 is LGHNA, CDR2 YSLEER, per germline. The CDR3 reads CASSQSVTSGSHTYEQFF. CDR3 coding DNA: TGCGCCAGCAGCCAATCCGTTACTAGCGGGAGTCATACCTATGAGCAGTTCTTC.

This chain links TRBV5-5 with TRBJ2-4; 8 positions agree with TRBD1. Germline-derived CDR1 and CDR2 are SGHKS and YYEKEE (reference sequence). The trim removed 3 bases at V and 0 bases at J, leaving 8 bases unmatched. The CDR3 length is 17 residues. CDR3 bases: TGTGCCAGCAGCTCCCAGGGGACAGGACTAGCCAAAAACATTCAGTACTTC. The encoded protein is CASSSQGTGLAKNIQYF.

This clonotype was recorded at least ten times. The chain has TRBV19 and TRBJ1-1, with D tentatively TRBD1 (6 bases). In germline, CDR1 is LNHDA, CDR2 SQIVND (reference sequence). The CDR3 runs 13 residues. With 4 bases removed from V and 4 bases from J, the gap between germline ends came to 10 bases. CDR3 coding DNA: TGTGCCAGTAGTAGACGGGGGCTCACTGAAGCTTTCTTT. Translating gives CASSRRGLTEAFF.

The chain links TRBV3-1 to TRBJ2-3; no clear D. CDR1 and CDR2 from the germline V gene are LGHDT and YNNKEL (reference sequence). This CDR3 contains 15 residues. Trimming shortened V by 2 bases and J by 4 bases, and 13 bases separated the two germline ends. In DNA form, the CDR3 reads TGTGCCAGCAGCCAATGGAAGGCTGGGGCAGATACGCAGTATTTT. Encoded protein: CASSQWKAGADTQYF.

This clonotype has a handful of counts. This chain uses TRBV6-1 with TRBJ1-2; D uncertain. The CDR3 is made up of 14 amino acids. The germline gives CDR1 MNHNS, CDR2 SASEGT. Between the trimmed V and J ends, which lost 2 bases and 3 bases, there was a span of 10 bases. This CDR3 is CASSEFRADYGYTF. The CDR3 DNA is TGTGCCAGCAGTGAATTTCGGGCTGACTATGGCTACACCTTC.

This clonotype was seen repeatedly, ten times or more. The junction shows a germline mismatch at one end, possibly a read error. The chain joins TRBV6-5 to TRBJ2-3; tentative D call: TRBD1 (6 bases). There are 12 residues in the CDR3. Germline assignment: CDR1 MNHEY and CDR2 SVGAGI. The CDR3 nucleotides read TGTGCCAGCAGTTACGTAGGACAGACCCTCGTTTTT. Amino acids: CASSYVGQTLVF.